The 15 T cell receptor beta chains reported below all come from one sample, sequenced in a study of radiation and T cells in renal cell carcinoma (dated by TCRdb to 2018 to 2021). What this sample's time point label stands for: blood 4 weeks post-SBRT, at nephrectomy. What the treatment or condition label conveys for this sample: 15 Gy SBRT to primary tumor, nephrectomy 4 weeks later. The protocol used for the library was the immunoSEQ multiplex PCR assay. Drawn from immuneACCESS, this table holds only the in-frame rearrangements with V and J called that TCRdb kept. Clones are partly lost; checked studies trace under half to an unresolved V gene and leave the rest unexplained. In all, the sample holds roughly 160,000 clones, and about 88% of those were seen once. The ten top clones hold approximately 11% of the sample. The sample was blood, taken from a patient whose treatment included radiotherapy and nephrectomy. Every receptor here comes from a woman between 45 and 60 years old with renal cell carcinoma.

This chain uses TRBV18 with TRBJ2-3; D could derive from TRBD1 or TRBD2 (5 bases each). From germline, CDR1 is KGHSH and CDR2 LQKENI. The CDR3 loop spans 15 amino acids. The V gene lost 6 bases and the J gene lost 1 base, with 14 bases spanning the gap. In DNA form, the CDR3 reads TGTGCCAGCTCCCCCGGGGCCTCGGGCACAGATACGCAGTATTTT. It yields the protein CASSPGASGTDTQYF. Full variable domain (missing parts from reference TRBV18 and TRBJ2-3): NAGVMQNPRHLVRRRGQEARLRCSPMKGHSHVYWYRQLPEEGLKFMVYLQKENIIDESGMPKERFSAEFPKEGPSILRIQQVVRGDSAAYFCASSPGASGTDTQYFGPGTRLTVL.

The V gene is TRBV5-1, the J gene TRBJ2-6, with D possibly TRBD2 on 5 matching bases. Trimming left V 5 bases short and J 2 bases short, with 11 bases between. The CDR3 is made up of 15 amino acids. CDR1 is SGHRS and CDR2 is YFSETQ in the germline V gene. The CDR3 nucleotides read TGCGCCAGCAGTTTGCCCGGGGCTGGGGCCAACGTCCTGACTTTC. This translates into CASSLPGAGANVLTF.

This chain connects TRBV6-1 to TRBJ1-5; D uncertain. Trimming shortened V by 5 bases and J by 3 bases, and 14 bases separated the two germline ends. The CDR3 extends over 15 amino acids. Per germline, CDR1 MNHNS and CDR2 SASEGT. Written as DNA, the CDR3 is TGTGCCAGCAGTAAGGGAGGAAGTTTCAATCAGCCCCAGCATTTT. Amino acid sequence: CASSKGGSFNQPQHF.

On this clone: Within the sample, other DNA sequences also encode this same CDR3. The V and J genes are TRBV7-3 and TRBJ1-1; no firm D call. V was trimmed by 2 bases and J by 1 base, leaving 5 bases between them. The germline V gene encodes CDR1 SGHTA and CDR2 FQGTGA. This CDR3 has 13 residues. The CDR3: CASSLSQNTEAFF. The CDR3 DNA follows: TGTGCCAGCAGCTTATCGCAGAACACTGAAGCTTTCTTT.

DNA for the CDR3: TGCAGCGCTTCTCCCGGGGGCGCGGGTAGCGGGGCCTACAATGAGCAGTTCTTC. Residues: CSASPGGAGSGAYNEQFF. The chain is built from TRBV29-1 and TRBJ2-1, with 8 bases matching TRBD2. The CDR3 runs 18 residues. The trim removed 7 bases at V and 2 bases at J, leaving 19 bases unmatched. Germline-derived CDR1 and CDR2 are SQVTM and ANQGSEA.

The V call is TRBV7-2, the J call TRBJ2-3; 8 bases map to TRBD2. V shed 7 bases, J shed 2 bases, and the junction held 8 bases outside the gene matches. CDR1 is SGHTA and CDR2 is FQGNSA in the germline V gene. The CDR3 extends over 15 amino acids. CDR3 bases: TGTGCCAGCACAGAACTAGCGGCGAACACAGATACGCAGTATTTT. Amino acid sequence: CASTELAANTDTQYF. Filled out from reference TRBV7-2 and TRBJ2-3, the complete variable domain reads GAGVSQSPSNKVTEKGKDVELRCDPISGHTALYWYRQSLGQGLEFLIYFQGNSAPDKSGLPSDRFSAERTGGSVSTLTIQRTQQEDSAVYLCASTELAANTDTQYFGPGTRLTVL.

The chain uses TRBV11-2 and TRBJ1-1; D ambiguous. Germline assignment: CDR1 SGHAT and CDR2 FQNNGV. CDR3 length equals 13 residues. V dropped 3 bases and J dropped 4 bases, with 9 bases sitting between them. CDR3 DNA: TGTGCCAGCAGCTTGAGCTCGGGCACTGAAGCTTTCTTT. Translating gives CASSLSSGTEAFF.

This chain connects TRBV5-8 to TRBJ2-3, with 9 positions matching TRBD2. The V segment lost 1 base and the J segment 5 bases; nucleotides outside the gene matches: 5. CDR3 length equals 15 residues. CDR1 is SGHTS, CDR2 YDEGEE, per germline. The chain's CDR3 is CASSLQRGAVDTQYF. CDR3 DNA: TGTGCCAGCAGCTTGCAGCGGGGGGCCGTAGATACGCAGTATTTT.

The CDR3 spells CASSVGQANIVAKNIQYF. The CDR3 DNA is TGTGCCAGCAGCGTTGGACAGGCGAACATCGTAGCCAAAAACATTCAGTACTTC. This rearrangement joins TRBV7-8 to TRBJ2-4, with TRBD1 matching 7 bases. The germline CDR1 and CDR2 sequences are SGHVS and FQNEAQ. J gave up 0 bases and V 5 bases, and 13 bases lay outside the gene matches. The CDR3 sequence is 18 residues long. The variable domain in full, with the rest retrieved from reference TRBV7-8 and TRBJ2-4, is GAGVSQSPRYKVAKRGQDVALRCDPISGHVSLFWYQQALGQGPEFLTYFQNEAQLDKSGLPSDRFFAERPEGSVSTLKIQRTQQEDSAVYLCASSVGQANIVAKNIQYFGAGTRLSVL.

The chain is built from TRBV19 and TRBJ2-3, with a tentative D call TRBD2 (5 bases). This CDR3 is 16 amino acids long. V lost 1 base to trimming and J lost 6 bases, with 17 bases between them. CDR1 and CDR2 (germline): LNHDA, SQIVND (reference sequence). The CDR3 loop is CASSIVRGPGFDTQYF. The DNA of the CDR3 is TGTGCCAGTAGTATAGTACGAGGGCCGGGTTTCGATACGCAGTATTTT.

The V call is TRBV7-2, the J call TRBJ1-2, with D possibly matching TRBD1 (5 bases). Trimming removed 0 bases from V and 7 bases from J, with 12 bases in between. CDR3 length: 14 amino acids. Looked up from germline, CDR1 is SGHTA and CDR2 is FQGNSA. CDR3 loop: CASSLAAQGSGYTF. CDR3 nucleotide sequence: TGTGCCAGCAGCTTAGCGGCTCAGGGTAGTGGCTACACCTTC. Full variable domain (outside the CDR3, taken from reference TRBV7-2 and TRBJ1-2): GAGVSQSPSNKVTEKGKDVELRCDPISGHTALYWYRQSLGQGLEFLIYFQGNSAPDKSGLPSDRFSAERTGGSVSTLTIQRTQQEDSAVYLCASSLAAQGSGYTFGSGTRLTVV.

V gene TRBV18 combines with J gene TRBJ1-6, with TRBD1 matching over 8 bases. Germline CDR1 is KGHSH and CDR2 is LQKENI. The J segment lost 6 bases and the V segment lost 3 bases, leaving 1 base of the junction unmatched. CDR3 length: 14 amino acids. CDR3 sequence (DNA): TGTGCCAGCTCACCGACAGGGGTTAATTCACCCCTCCACTTT. Translating it yields CASSPTGVNSPLHF. Supplemented by reference TRBV18 and TRBJ1-6, the full variable domain reads NAGVMQNPRHLVRRRGQEARLRCSPMKGHSHVYWYRQLPEEGLKFMVYLQKENIIDESGMPKERFSAEFPKEGPSILRIQQVVRGDSAAYFCASSPTGVNSPLHFGNGTRLTVT.

The chain uses TRBV5-5 and TRBJ2-5, with 8 nucleotides matching TRBD2. Germline CDR1 reads SGHKS; CDR2 reads YYEKEE (reference sequence). Losses at the gene ends were 4 bases for V and 7 bases for J; bases not matched to a gene: 6. The CDR3 sequence is 13 residues long. CDR3 in DNA: TGTGCCAGCAGCCCGGGACTAGGTGGGACCCAGTACTTC. Translated, it gives CASSPGLGGTQYF. Complete variable domain (other parts from reference TRBV5-5 and TRBJ2-5): DAGVTQSPTHLIKTRGQQVTLRCSPISGHKSVSWYQQVLGQGPQFIFQYYEKEERGRGNFPDRFSARQFPNYSSELNVNALLLGDSALYLCASSPGLGGTQYFGPGTRLLVL.

V gene TRBV7-9 combines with J gene TRBJ1-2; D is undetermined. CDR1 is SEHNR, CDR2 FQNEAQ, per germline (reference sequence). Trimming pared 7 bases from V and 7 bases from J, leaving 19 bases between. This CDR3 has 14 amino acids. The CDR3 DNA follows: TGTGCCAGCACCCCCGACCTAAATTGGGTTGGCTACACCTTC. Translating gives CASTPDLNWVGYTF.

The chain is built from TRBV6-1 and TRBJ1-5; unclear D gene. This CDR3 comprises 14 residues. Germline V gives CDR1 MNHNS, CDR2 SASEGT. Trimming stripped 7 bases from V and 5 bases from J, with 15 bases between. The CDR3 loop reads CASISREFYQPQHF. The CDR3 coding sequence is TGTGCCAGCATATCTAGGGAGTTCTATCAGCCCCAGCATTTT.